This T cell receptor beta chain was sequenced in a study of T cell changes during pregnancy in multiple sclerosis. Using immunoSEQ multiplex PCR, the repertoire was profiled, and TCRdb retains in-frame clones only, with some absent. The sample shows about 70,000 clones, around 91% of them seen only once. The sample here was peripheral blood, taken in the third trimester of pregnancy. The clonotype was recovered from a female donor in good health, enrolled as a control in a pregnancy study.

DNA for the CDR3: TGTGCCAGCAGCCCGACAGGCACAAACTATGGCTACACCTTC. It translates to CASSPTGTNYGYTF. The rearrangement uses TRBV7-3 and TRBJ1-2; the D gene is possibly TRBD1 (6 bases). With 5 bases removed from V and 2 bases from J, the gap between germline ends came to 12 bases. The CDR3 has 14 residues. Germline V gene sequence: CDR1 SGHTA, CDR2 FQGTGA.